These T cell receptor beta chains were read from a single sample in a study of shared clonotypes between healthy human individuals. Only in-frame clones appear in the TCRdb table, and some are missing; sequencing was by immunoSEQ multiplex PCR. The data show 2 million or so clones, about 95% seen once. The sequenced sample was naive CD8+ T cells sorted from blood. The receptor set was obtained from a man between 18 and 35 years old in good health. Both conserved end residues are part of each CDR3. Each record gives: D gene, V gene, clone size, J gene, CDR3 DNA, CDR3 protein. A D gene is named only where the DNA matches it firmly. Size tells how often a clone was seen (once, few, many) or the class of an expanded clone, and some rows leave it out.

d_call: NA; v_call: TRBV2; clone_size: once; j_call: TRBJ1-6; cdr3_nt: TGTGCCAGCAGTGAGGAGGGGAACCCCACCTATAATTCACCCCTCCACTTT; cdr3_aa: CASSEEGNPTYNSPLHF
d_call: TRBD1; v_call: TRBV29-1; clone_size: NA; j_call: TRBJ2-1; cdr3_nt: TGCAGCGTTGAGACAGGGGGCCACAATGAGCAGTTCTTC; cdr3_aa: CSVETGGHNEQFF
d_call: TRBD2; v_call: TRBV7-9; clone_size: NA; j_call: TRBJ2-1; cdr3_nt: TGTGCCAGCAGCTCGACCACGAGCGGGATTTCCTACAATGAGCAGTTCTTC; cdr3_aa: CASSSTTSGISYNEQFF
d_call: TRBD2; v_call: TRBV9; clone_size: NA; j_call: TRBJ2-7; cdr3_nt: TGTGCCAGCAGCCCTTGGACTAGCGGAACCTACGAGCAGTACTTC; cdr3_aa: CASSPWTSGTYEQYF
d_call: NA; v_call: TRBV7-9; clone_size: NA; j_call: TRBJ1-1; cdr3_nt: TGTGCCAGCAGCTTAGTCGGGGGAAAGACTGAAGCTTTCTTT; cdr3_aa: CASSLVGGKTEAFF
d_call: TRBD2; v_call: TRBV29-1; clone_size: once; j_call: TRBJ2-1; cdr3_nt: TGCAGCGTTGATTCAAGACTAGCGGGAGATCATGAGCAGTTCTTC; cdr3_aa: CSVDSRLAGDHEQFF
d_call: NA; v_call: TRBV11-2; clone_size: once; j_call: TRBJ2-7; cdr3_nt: TGTGCCAGCAGCTTAGTTCGCGAGCAGTACTTC; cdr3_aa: CASSLVREQYF
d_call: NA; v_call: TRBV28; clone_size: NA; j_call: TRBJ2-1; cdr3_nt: TGTGCCAGCAGACCCTGGGATCAAAGCTCCTACAATGAGCAGTTCTTC; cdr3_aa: CASRPWDQSSYNEQFF
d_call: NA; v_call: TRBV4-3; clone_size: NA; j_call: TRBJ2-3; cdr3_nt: TGCGCCAGCAGCCAAGACAGGAGTTGGGATACGCAGTATTTT; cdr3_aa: CASSQDRSWDTQYF
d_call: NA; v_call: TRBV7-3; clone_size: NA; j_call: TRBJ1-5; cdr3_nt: TGTGCCAGCAGCTTAAGGGGGAGTAGCAATCAGCCCCAGCATTTT; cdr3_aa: CASSLRGSSNQPQHF
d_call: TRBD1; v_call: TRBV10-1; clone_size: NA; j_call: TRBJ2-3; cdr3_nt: TGCGCCAGCAGTGAGTCCGTAGGGGGCGAGATAGATACGCAGTATTTT; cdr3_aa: CASSESVGGEIDTQYF
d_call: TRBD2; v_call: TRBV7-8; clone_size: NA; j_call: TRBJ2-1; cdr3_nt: TGTGCCAGCAGCTTAGGTCTAGCGGGGGGCCTGGGCAATGAGCAGTTCTTC; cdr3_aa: CASSLGLAGGLGNEQFF
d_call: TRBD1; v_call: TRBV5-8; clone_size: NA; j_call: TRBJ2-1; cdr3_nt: TGTGCCAGCAGCCTAGGACAGGGAAGGAATGAGCAGTTCTTC; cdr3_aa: CASSLGQGRNEQFF
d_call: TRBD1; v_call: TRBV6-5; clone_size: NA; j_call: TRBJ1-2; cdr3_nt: TGTGCCAGCAGTTCGACCGGGACAGCCTATGGCTACACCTTC; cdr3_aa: CASSSTGTAYGYTF
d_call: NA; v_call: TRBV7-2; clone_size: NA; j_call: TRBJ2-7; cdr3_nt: TGTGCCAGCAGCTTAATTCCCAATCCTAGTGAGCAGTACTTC; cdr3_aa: CASSLIPNPSEQYF
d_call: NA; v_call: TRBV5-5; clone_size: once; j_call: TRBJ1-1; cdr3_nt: TGTGCCAGCAGCTTTCGCACTGGGAACACTGAAGCTTTCTTT; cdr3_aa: CASSFRTGNTEAFF
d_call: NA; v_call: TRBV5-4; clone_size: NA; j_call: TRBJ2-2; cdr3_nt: TGTGCCAGCAGCTTGGCCAGGGGAGCCGGGGAGCTGTTTTTT; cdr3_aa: CASSLARGAGELFF
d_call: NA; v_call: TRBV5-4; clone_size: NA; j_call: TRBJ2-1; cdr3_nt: TGTGCCAGCAGCCTGTTAAATGAGCAGTTCTTC; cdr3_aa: CASSLLNEQFF
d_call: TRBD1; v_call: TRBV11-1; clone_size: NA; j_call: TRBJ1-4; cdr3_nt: TGTGCCAGCAGCCCCTGGACAGGGGGAGATGAAAAACTGTTTTTT; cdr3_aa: CASSPWTGGDEKLFF
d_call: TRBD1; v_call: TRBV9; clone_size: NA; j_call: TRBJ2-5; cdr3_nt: TGTGCCAGCAGCGGCGAATCGACAGGGGAAGAGACCCAGTACTTC; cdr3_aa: CASSGESTGEETQYF
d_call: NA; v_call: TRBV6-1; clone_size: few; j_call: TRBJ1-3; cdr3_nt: TGTGCCAGCGGCACGGGATGGGGATCTGGAAACACCATATATTTT; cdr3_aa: CASGTGWGSGNTIYF
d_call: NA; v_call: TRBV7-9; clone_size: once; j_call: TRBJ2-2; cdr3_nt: TGTGCCAGCAGCTGGGGGCTTGGCACCGGGGAGCTGTTTTTT; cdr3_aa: CASSWGLGTGELFF
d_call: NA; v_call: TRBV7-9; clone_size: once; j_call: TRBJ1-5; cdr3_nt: TGTGCCAGCAGCTTAGCAGGGGTGGGGAGCCAGCCCCAGCATTTT; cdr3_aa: CASSLAGVGSQPQHF
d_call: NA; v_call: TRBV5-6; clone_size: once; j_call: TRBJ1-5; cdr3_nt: TGTGCCAGCAGCTTGTTGAATCAGCCCCAGCATTTT; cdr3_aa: CASSLLNQPQHF
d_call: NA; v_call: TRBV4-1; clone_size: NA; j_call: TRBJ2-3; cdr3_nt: TGCGCCAGCAGCCAAGGCCGGTTGGATACGCAGTATTTT; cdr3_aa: CASSQGRLDTQYF
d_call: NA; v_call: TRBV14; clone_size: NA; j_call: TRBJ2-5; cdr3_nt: TGTGCCAGCAGCCAAGAGGGGTATGGAGACTGGGAGACCCAGTACTTC; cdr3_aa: CASSQEGYGDWETQYF
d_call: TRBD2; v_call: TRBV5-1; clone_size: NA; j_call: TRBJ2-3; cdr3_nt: TGCGCCAGCAGCCCCGGGACAGCGGGACTAGCGGGGGGTTGGAGTACGCAGTATTTT; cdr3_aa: CASSPGTAGLAGGWSTQYF
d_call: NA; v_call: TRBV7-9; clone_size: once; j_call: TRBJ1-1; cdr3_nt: TGTGCCAGCAGCTTAAGAGGTACTGAAGCTTTCTTT; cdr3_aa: CASSLRGTEAFF
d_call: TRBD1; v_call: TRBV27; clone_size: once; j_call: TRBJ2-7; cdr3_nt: TGTGCCAGCAGCCCCCTTCCGGGACAGGGCTACGAGCAGTACTTC; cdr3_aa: CASSPLPGQGYEQYF
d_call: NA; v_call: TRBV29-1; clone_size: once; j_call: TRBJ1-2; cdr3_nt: TGCAGCGTTATCGGGAACTATGGCTACACCTTC; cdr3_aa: CSVIGNYGYTF
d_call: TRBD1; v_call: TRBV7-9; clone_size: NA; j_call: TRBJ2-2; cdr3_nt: TGTGCCAGCAGCTTCCCGATCGTTCCCCAGGGGGATTCTCCCGGGGAGCTGTTTTTT; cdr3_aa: CASSFPIVPQGDSPGELFF
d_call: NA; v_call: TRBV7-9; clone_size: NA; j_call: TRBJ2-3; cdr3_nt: TGTGCCGGGGATACGCAGTATTTT; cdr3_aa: CAGDTQYF
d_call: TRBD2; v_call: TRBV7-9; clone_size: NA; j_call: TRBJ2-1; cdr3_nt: TGTGCCAGCAGCTGGCAAACTAGCGGGGACGAGCAGTTCTTC; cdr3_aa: CASSWQTSGDEQFF
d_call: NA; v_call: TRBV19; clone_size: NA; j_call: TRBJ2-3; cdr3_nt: TGTGCCAGCAGCCTTCTACAGGGCACAGATACGCAGTATTTT; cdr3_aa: CASSLLQGTDTQYF
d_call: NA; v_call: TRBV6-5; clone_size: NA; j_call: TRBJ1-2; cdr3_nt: TGTGCCAGCAGTTACTCGCCAGTGAGCCTCGATGGCTACACCTTC; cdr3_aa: CASSYSPVSLDGYTF
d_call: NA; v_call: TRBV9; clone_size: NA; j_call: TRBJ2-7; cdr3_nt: TGTGCCAGCAGCGTAGGGGGAGGCACTTACGAGCAGTACTTC; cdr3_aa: CASSVGGGTYEQYF
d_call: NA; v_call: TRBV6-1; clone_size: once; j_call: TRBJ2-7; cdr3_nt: TGTGCCAGCAGTGAACGAGACAGCCCTTCCTACGAGCAGTACTTC; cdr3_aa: CASSERDSPSYEQYF
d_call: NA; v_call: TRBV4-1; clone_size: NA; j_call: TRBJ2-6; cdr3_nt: TGCGCCAGCGAGGCGGGGGCCAACGTCCTGACTTTC; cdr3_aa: CASEAGANVLTF
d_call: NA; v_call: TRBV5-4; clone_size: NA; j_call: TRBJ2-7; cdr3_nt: TGTGCCAGCAGCCGGGACACCCCCTACGAGCAGTACTTC; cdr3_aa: CASSRDTPYEQYF
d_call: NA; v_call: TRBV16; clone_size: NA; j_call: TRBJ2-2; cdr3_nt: TGTGCCAGCAGCCAATTCCCCTCCAACCTGGGGGCCGGGGAGCTGTTTTTT; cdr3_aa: CASSQFPSNLGAGELFF
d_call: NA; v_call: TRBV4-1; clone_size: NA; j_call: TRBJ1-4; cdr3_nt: TGCGCCAGCAGCCAAGATGGTTCCGAACGGTTTTTT; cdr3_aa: CASSQDGSERFF
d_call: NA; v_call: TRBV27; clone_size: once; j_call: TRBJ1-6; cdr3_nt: TGTGCCAGCAGTTCGTATAATTCACCCCTCCACTTT; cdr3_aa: CASSSYNSPLHF
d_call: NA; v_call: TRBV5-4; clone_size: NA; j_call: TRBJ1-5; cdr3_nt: TGTGCCAGCAGCTTGGCCGAGGGGGAGGATCAGCCCCAGCATTTT; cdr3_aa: CASSLAEGEDQPQHF
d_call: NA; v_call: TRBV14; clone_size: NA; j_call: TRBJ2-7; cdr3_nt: TGTGCCAGCAGCCAATTCGGGACGGGTTTCGACGAGCAGTACTTC; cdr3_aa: CASSQFGTGFDEQYF
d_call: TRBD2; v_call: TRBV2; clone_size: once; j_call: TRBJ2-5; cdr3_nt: TGTGCCAGCAGTCGGACTAGCAAGGAGACCCAGTACTTC; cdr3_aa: CASSRTSKETQYF
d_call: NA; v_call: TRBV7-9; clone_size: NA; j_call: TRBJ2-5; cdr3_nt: TGTGCCAGCAGCTTAGGCGGGGGCGGAGAGACCCAGTACTTC; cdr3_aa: CASSLGGGGETQYF
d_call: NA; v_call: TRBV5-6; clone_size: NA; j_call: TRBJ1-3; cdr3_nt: TGTGCCAGCAGCTTACGGACGCGCGGAAACACCATATATTTT; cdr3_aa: CASSLRTRGNTIYF
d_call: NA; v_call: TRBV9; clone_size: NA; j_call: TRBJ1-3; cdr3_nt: TGTGCCAGCAGCCCAGAGGGTATCACCATATATTTT; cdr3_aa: CASSPEGITIYF
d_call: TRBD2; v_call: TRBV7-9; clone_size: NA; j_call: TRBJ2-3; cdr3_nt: TGTGCCAGCAGCCGCCGGGGGGAGGCAGATACGCAGTATTTT; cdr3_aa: CASSRRGEADTQYF
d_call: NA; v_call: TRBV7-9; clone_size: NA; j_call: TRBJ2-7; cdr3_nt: TGTGCCAGCAGCCCAGGCGGGACCTACGAGCAGTACTTC; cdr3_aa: CASSPGGTYEQYF
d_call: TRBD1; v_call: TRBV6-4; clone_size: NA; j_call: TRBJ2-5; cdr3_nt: TGTGCCAGGACAGGGGAGGAAGACCAAGAGACCCAGTACTTC; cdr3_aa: CARTGEEDQETQYF
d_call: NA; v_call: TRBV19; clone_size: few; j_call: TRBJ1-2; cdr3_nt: TGTGCCAGTAGCGTGACAGCCTCTAACTATGGCTACACCTTC; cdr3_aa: CASSVTASNYGYTF
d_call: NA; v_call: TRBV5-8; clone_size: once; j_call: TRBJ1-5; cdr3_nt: TGTGCCAGCAGCTTGCGTTATAGGGAGCCCCAGCATTTT; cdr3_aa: CASSLRYREPQHF
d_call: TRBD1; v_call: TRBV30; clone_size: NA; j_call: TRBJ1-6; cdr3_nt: TGTGCCTGGAGTGTAGGGACAGGGGCTTCACCCCTCCACTTT; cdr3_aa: CAWSVGTGASPLHF